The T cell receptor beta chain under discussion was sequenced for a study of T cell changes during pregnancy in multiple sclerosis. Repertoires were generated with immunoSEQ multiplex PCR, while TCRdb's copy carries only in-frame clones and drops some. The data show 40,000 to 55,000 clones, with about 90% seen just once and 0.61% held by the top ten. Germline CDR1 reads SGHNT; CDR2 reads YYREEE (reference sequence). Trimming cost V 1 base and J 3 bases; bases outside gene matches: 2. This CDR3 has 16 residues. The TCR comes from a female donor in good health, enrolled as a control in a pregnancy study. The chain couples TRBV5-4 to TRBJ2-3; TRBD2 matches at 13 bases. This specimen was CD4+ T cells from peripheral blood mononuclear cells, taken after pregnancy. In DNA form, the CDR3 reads TGTGCCAGCAGCTTGAGACTAGCGGGGGGAACAGATACGCAGTATTTT. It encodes CASSLRLAGGTDTQYF. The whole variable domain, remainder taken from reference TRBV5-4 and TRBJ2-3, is ETGVTQSPTHLIKTRGQQVTLRCSSQSGHNTVSWYQQALGQGPQFIFQYYREEENGRGNFPPRFSGLQFPNYSSELNVNALELDDSALYLCASSLRLAGGTDTQYFGPGTRLTVL.